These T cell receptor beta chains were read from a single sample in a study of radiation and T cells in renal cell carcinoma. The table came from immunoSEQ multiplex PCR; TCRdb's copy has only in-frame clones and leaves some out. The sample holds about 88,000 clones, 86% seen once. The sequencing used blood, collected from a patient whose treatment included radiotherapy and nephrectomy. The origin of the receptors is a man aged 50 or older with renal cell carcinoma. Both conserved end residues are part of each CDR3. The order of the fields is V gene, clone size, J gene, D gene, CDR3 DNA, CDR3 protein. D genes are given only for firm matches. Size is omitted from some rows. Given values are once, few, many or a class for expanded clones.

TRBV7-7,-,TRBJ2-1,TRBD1,TGTGCTAGCAGCCAAGGACAGGCCAATGAGCAGTTCTTC,CASSQGQANEQFF
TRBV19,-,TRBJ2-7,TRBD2,TGTGCCAGTAGTGACGGACTAGGGTCATACGAGCAGTACTTC,CASSDGLGSYEQYF
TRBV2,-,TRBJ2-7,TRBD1,TGTGCCAGCATACCGGGACAGGACCACGAGCAGTACTTC,CASIPGQDHEQYF
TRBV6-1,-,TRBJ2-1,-,TGTGCCAGCAGTGAGGACAGTTTGGGTGAGCAGTTCTTC,CASSEDSLGEQFF
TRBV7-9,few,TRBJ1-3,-,TGTGCCAGCAGCGCTGACAGTTACTCTGGAAACACCATATATTTT,CASSADSYSGNTIYF
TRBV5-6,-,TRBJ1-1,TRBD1,TGTGCCAGCAGCCGACAGGGGGTCGACACTGAAGCTTTCTTT,CASSRQGVDTEAFF
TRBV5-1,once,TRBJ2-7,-,TGCGCCAGCTCCCCATGGAGCGGATCCTACGAGCAGTACTTC,CASSPWSGSYEQYF
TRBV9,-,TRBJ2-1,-,TGTGCCAGCAGCGTAGGGGTTTCGGACGGGCCTCACGCTAATGAGCAGTTCTTC,CASSVGVSDGPHANEQFF
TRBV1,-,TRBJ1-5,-,TGCACCAGCAGCCAAGGCCCCCCCCAGCCCCAGCATTTT,CTSSQGPPQPQHF
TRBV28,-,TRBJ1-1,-,TGTGCCAGCTGTGCCGAAGGGACTGAAGCTTTCTTT,CASCAEGTEAFF
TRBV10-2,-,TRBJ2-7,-,TGCGCCAGCAGTGAGTCGGGCAGGGGAGGTTTCTACGAGCAGTACTTC,CASSESGRGGFYEQYF
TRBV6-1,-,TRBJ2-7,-,TGTGCCAGCAGATATATTGACTACGAGCAGTACTTC,CASRYIDYEQYF
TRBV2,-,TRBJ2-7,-,TGTGCCAGCAGTAGGGACGGGGGGCACGAGCAGTACTTC,CASSRDGGHEQYF
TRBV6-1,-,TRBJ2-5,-,TGTGCCAGCAGTGAGCGGGACAAAGGAGGAGAGACCCAGTACTTC,CASSERDKGGETQYF
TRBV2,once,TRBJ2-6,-,TGTGCCAGCAGTTACCCTGGGGCCAACGTCCTGACTTTC,CASSYPGANVLTF
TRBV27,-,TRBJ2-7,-,TGTGCCAGCAGTTTAGCGGGGCCGTCCTACGAGCAGTACTTC,CASSLAGPSYEQYF
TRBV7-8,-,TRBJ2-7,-,TGTGCCAGCAGCTTAAGACAGGAATACGAGCAGTACTTC,CASSLRQEYEQYF
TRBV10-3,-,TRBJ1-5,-,TGTGCCATCAGAGCCGAGGGGGGACAGCCCCAGCATTTT,CAIRAEGGQPQHF
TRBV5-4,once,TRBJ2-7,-,TGTGCCAGCAGCTTGGAGATGTCAGCCTACGAGCAGTACTTC,CASSLEMSAYEQYF
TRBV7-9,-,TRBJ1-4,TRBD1,TGTGCCAGCAGCTCCCGTCGACAGGGGGCAACTGCAACTAATGAAAAACTGTTTTTT,CASSSRRQGATATNEKLFF
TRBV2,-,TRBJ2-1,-,TGTGCCAGCACAGCGAGGAGGGACAATGAGCAGTTCTTC,CASTARRDNEQFF
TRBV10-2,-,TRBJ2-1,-,TGCGCCAGCAGTCCTACTAGCCCAGAATACAATGAGCAGTTCTTC,CASSPTSPEYNEQFF
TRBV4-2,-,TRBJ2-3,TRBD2,TGTGCCAGCAGCCAAGGAGGGTTAGCGGGACGCACAGATACGCAGTATTTT,CASSQGGLAGRTDTQYF
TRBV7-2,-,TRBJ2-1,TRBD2,TGTGCCAGCAGCTTGGCGGGAGGACAATACAATGAGCAGTTCTTC,CASSLAGGQYNEQFF
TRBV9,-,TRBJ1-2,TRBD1,TGTGCCAGCCGGGGACAGGGGGCCCCTAACTATGGCTACACCTTC,CASRGQGAPNYGYTF
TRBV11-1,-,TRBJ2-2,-,TGTGCCAGCAGCTTCTCGCCCACCGGGGAGCTGTTTTTT,CASSFSPTGELFF
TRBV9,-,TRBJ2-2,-,TGTGCCAGCAGCGTATATACCGGGGAGCTGTTTTTT,CASSVYTGELFF
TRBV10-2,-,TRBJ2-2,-,TGCGCCAGCGGGGAGCGTAGGCCAGAACCCACCGGGGAGCTGTTTTTT,CASGERRPEPTGELFF
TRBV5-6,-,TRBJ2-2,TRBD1,TGTGCCAGCAGCTTGCCCAGACAGGGCACCGGGGAGCTGTTTTTT,CASSLPRQGTGELFF
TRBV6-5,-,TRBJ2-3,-,TGTGCCAGCAGTTACCCCGGGATGTTAGATACGCAGTATTTT,CASSYPGMLDTQYF
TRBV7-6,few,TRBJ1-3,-,TGTGCCAGCAGTTTGGCGGGGGTCCCCTCTGGAAACACCATATATTTT,CASSLAGVPSGNTIYF
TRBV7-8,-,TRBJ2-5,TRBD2,TGTGCCAGCAGCTTAGTACTAGCGGGAGAGACCCAGTACTTC,CASSLVLAGETQYF
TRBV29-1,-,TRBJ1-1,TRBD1,TGCAGCGCCGGTCAAGGGGGCGAAGCTTTCTTT,CSAGQGGEAFF
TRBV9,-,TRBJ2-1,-,TGTGCCAGCAGCCCCCTCCCGCACCGGGACTCCCTCGTCAATGAGCAGTTCTTC,CASSPLPHRDSLVNEQFF
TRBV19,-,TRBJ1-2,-,TGTGCCAGTACCCACGGACGGAGCACCTATGGCTACACCTTC,CASTHGRSTYGYTF
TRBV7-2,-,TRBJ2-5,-,TGTGCCAGCAGCCCCATGGGAGGCCAAGAGACCCAGTACTTC,CASSPMGGQETQYF
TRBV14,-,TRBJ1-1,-,TGTGCCAGCAGCCAAGTAGCAGGGTCAAACACTGAAGCTTTCTTT,CASSQVAGSNTEAFF
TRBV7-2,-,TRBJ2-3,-,TGTGCCAGCAGCTTAGGGGGTATCTCCACAGATACGCAGTATTTT,CASSLGGISTDTQYF
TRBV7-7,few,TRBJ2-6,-,TGTGCTAGCAGCCCAGACTCGGGGAGATCTGGGGCCAACGTCCTGACTTTC,CASSPDSGRSGANVLTF
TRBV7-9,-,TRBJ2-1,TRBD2,TGTGCCAGCAGCTCGGTCGGGACTAGAGGGGGCAATGAGCAGTTCTTC,CASSSVGTRGGNEQFF